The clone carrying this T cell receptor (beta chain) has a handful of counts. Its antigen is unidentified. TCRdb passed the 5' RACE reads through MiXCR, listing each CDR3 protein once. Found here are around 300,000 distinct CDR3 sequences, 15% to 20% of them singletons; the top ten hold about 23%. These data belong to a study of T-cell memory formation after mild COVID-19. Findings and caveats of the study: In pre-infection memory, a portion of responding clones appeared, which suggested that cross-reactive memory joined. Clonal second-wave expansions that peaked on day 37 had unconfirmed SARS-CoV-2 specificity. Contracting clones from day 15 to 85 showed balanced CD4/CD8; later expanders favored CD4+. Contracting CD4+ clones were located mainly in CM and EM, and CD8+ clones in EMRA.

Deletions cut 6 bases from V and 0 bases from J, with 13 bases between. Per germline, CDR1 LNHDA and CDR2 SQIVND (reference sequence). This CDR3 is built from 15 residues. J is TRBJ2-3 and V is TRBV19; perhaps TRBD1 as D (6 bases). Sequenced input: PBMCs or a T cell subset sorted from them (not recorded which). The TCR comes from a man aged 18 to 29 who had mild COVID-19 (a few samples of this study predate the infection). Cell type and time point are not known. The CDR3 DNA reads TGTGCCAGTAGACTGACGGGACATAGCACAGATACGCAGTATTTT. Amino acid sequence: CASRLTGHSTDTQYF.